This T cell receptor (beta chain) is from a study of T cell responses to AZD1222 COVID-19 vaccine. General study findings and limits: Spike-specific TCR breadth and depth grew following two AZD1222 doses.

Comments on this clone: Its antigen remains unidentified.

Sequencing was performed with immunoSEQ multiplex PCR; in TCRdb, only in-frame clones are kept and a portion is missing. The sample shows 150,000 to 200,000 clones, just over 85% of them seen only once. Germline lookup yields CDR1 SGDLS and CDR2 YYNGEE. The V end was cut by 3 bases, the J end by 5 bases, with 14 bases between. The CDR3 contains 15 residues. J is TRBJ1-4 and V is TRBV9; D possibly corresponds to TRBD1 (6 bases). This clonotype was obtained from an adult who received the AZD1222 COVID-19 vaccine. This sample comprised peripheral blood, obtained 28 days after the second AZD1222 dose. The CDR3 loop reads CASSGLGQTNEKLFF. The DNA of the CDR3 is TGTGCCAGCAGCGGGCTTGGACAGACGAATGAAAAACTGTTTTTT.